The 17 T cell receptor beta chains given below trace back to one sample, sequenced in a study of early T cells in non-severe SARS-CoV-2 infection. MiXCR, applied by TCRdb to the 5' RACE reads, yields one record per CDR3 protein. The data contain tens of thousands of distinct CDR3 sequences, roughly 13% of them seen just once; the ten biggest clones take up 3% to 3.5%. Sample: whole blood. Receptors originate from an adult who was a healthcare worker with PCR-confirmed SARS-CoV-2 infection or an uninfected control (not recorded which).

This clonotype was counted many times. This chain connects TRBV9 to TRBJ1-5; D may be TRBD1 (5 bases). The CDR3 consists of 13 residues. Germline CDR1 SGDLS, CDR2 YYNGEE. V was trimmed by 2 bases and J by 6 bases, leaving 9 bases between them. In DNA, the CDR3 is TGTGCCAGCAGCGTCGGGGGAACTCAGCCCCAGCATTTT. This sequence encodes CASSVGGTQPQHF.

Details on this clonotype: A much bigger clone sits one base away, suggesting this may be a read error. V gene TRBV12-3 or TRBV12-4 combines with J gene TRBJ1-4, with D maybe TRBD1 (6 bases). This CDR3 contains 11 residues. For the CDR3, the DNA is TGTTCCAGCAGTTTAGCAGGGGATCTGTTTTTT. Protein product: CSSSLAGDLFF.

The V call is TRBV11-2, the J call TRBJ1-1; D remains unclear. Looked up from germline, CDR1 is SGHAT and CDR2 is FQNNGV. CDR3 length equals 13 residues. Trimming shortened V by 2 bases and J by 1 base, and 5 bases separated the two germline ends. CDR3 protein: CASSLHGNTEAFF. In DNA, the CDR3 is TGTGCCAGCAGCTTACACGGGAACACTGAAGCTTTCTTT. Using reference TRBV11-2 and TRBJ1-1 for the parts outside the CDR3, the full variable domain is EAGVAQSPRYKIIEKRQSVAFWCNPISGHATLYWYQQILGQGPKLLIQFQNNGVVDDSQLPKDRFSAERLKGVDSTLKIQPAKLEDSAVYLCASSLHGNTEAFFGQGTRLTVV.

The DNA of the CDR3 is TGCAGCGTTGAACGGAGGTTATCGAACACTGAAGCTTTCTTT. It specifies CSVERRLSNTEAFF. The gene calls are TRBV29-1 and TRBJ1-1; D unresolved. This CDR3 is 14 amino acids long. Looked up from germline, CDR1 is SQVTM and CDR2 is ANQGSEA. Deletions cut 2 bases from V and 1 base from J, with 11 bases between.

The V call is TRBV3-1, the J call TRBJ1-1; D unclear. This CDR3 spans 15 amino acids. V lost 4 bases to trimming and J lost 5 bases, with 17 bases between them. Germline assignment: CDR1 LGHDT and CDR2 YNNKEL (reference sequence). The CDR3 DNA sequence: TGTGCCAGCAGCCCCGGAGGAGGGTTTCGGACTGAAGCTTTCTTT. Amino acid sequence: CASSPGGGFRTEAFF.

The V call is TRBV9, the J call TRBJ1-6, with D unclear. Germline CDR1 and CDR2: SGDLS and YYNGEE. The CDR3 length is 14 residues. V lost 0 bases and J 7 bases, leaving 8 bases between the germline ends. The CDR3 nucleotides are TGTGCCAGCAGCGTAGGTGGCGGAAATTCACCCCTCCACTTT. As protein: CASSVGGGNSPLHF.

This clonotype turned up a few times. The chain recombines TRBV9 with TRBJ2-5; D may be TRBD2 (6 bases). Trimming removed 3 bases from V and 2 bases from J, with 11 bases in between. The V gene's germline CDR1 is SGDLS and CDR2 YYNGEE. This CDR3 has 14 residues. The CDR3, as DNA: TGTGCCAGCAGCGGGGGAGGACTACAAGAGACCCAGTACTTC. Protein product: CASSGGGLQETQYF. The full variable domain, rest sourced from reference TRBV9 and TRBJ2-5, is DSGVTQTPKHLITATGQRVTLRCSPRSGDLSVYWYQQSLDQGLQFLIQYYNGEERAKGNILERFSAQQFPDLHSELNLSSLELGDSALYFCASSGGGLQETQYFGPGTRLLVL.

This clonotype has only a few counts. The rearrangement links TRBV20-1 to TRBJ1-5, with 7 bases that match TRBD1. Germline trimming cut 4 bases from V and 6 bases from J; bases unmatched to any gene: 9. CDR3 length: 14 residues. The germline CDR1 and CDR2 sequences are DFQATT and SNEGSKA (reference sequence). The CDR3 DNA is TGCAGTGCTAAAGGGGGCGCAGGGTCTCAGCCCCAGCATTTT. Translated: CSAKGGAGSQPQHF.

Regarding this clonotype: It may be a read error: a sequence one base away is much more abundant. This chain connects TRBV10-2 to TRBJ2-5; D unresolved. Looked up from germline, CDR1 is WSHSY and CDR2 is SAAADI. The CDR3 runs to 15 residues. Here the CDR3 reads CASSFPRPPQETQNF. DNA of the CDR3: TGCGCCAGCAGTTTCCCAAGGCCTCCCCAAGAGACCCAGAACTTC.

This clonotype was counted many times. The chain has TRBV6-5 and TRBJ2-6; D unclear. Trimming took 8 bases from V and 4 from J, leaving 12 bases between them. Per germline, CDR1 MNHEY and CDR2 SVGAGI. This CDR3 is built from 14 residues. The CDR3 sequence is CASSQMRGANVLTF. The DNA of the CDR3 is TGTGCCAGCTCTCAAATGAGGGGGGCCAACGTCCTGACTTTC.

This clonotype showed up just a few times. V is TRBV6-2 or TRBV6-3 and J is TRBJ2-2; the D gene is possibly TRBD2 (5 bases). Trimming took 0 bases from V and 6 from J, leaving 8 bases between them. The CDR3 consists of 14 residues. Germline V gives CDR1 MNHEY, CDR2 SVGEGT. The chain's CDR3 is CASSYSPGAGELFF. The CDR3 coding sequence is TGTGCCAGCAGTTACTCGCCCGGGGCCGGGGAGCTGTTTTTT.

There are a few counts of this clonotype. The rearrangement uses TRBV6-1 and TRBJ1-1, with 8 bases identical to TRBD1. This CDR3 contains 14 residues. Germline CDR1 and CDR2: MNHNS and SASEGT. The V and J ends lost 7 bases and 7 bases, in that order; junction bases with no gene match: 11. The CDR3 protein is CASTKPRGRDEAFF. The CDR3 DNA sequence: TGTGCCAGCACCAAACCCAGGGGGCGCGATGAAGCTTTCTTT.

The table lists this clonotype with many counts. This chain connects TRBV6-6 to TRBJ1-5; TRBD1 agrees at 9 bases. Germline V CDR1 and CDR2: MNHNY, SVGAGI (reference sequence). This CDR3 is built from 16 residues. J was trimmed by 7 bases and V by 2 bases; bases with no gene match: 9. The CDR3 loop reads CASSYEGQGLGQPQHF. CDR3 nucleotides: TGTGCCAGCAGTTACGAGGGACAGGGCTTAGGACAGCCCCAGCATTTT.

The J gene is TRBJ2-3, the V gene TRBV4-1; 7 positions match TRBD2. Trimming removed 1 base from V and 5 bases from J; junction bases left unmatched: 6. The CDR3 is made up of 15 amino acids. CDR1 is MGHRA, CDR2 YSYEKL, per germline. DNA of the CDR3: TGCGCCAGCAGCCAAGGGGTGGCGGGAGAAGATACGCAGTATTTT. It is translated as CASSQGVAGEDTQYF.

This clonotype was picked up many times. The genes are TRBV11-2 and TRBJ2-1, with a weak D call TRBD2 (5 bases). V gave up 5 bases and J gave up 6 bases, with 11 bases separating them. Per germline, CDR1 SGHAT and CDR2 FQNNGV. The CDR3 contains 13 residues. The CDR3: CASSPGMVNEQFF. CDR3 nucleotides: TGTGCCAGCAGCCCCGGGATGGTCAATGAGCAGTTCTTC.

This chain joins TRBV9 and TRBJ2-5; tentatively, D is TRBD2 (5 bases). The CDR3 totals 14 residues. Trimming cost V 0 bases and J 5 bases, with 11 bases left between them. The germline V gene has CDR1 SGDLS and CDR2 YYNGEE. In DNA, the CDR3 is TGTGCCAGCAGCGTAGGAGGGAGTTGGGAGACCCAGTACTTC. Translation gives CASSVGGSWETQYF. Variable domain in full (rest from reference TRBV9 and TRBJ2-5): DSGVTQTPKHLITATGQRVTLRCSPRSGDLSVYWYQQSLDQGLQFLIQYYNGEERAKGNILERFSAQQFPDLHSELNLSSLELGDSALYFCASSVGGSWETQYFGPGTRLLVL.

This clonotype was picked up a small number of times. In DNA form, the CDR3 reads TGTGCCAGCAGAGACCCCGGGACAGGCTCCTACGAGCAGTACTTC. Protein product: CASRDPGTGSYEQYF. The V gene is TRBV27, the J gene TRBJ2-7; 8 bases are shared with TRBD1. The CDR3 is made up of 15 amino acids. V lost 6 bases to trimming and J lost 0 bases; unmatched junction nucleotides: 7. CDR1 MNHEY and CDR2 SMNVEV come from the germline V gene (reference sequence).